Described below is a single T cell receptor (beta chain) sequence and its context. TCRdb's copy holds only in-frame clones and misses some; the assay was immunoSEQ multiplex PCR. The sample contains 200,000 or so clones, approximately 84% of which appear only once. J lost 2 bases, V lost 1 base, and 6 bases had no gene match. This CDR3 contains 17 residues. Germline V gene data show CDR1 as SGHRS and CDR2 as YFSETQ. The data were taken from a study of blood T cell repertoires in COVID-19. The sequencing input was peripheral blood. The V call is TRBV5-1, the J call TRBJ2-3; 11 nucleotides line up with TRBD2. This TCR came from a human donor with acute or convalescent COVID-19. The donor label of this sample is uncertain. For the CDR3, the DNA is TGCGCCAGCAGCTTGCATGGACTAGCGGGCCCCACAGATACGCAGTATTTT. Its protein is CASSLHGLAGPTDTQYF.